The 14 T cell receptor beta chains below come from one sample, sequenced in a study of blood T cells in healthy people across ages. The authors ran a second PCR of 7 to 11 cycles using a sample-barcoded 5' primer and a J-beta primer mix. In TCRdb, the 5' RACE reads were re-called with MiXCR into one record per CDR3 protein. This table holds 500,000 to 700,000 distinct CDR3 sequences, 25% to 35% found once. Sequences were obtained from blood. All receptors come from a woman of 80 years or more in good health.

As regards this clonotype: This may be a read error, as it is one base from a much larger clone. This chain joins TRBV7-3 and TRBJ2-1; 11 bases are a match to TRBD1. This CDR3 region has 14 residues. With V trimmed by 4 bases and J by 10 bases, 6 bases remained unmatched. Germline CDR1 reads SGHTA; CDR2 reads FQGTGA. CDR3 DNA sequence: TGTGCCAGCAGCTGCTCGGACAGGGGGCAGGAGCAGTTCTTC. Amino acids: CASSCSDRGQEQFF.

This clonotype was found many times. The rearrangement links TRBV18 to TRBJ1-2, with TRBD1 as a possible D gene (5 bases). V lost 4 bases and J lost 3, with 12 bases in between. This CDR3 contains 14 residues. The germline V gene has CDR1 KGHSH and CDR2 LQKENI. The CDR3 region is CASSQSGMDYGYTF. The CDR3 bases are TGTGCCAGCTCACAGTCAGGGATGGACTATGGCTACACCTTC.

This clonotype has at least ten counts. The genes are TRBV28 and TRBJ1-2, with D hard to call. This CDR3 has 13 residues. CDR1 MDHEN and CDR2 SYDVKM come from the germline V gene. Trimming pared 2 bases from V and 2 bases from J, leaving 6 bases between. The CDR3 nucleotides read TGTGCCAGCAGTTTAGTCCCGAACTATGGCTACACCTTC. This gives the protein CASSLVPNYGYTF.

This clonotype was seen ten or more times. V usage is TRBV3-1 and J usage is TRBJ1-1; D is ambiguous. With 3 bases removed from V and 5 bases from J, the gap between germline ends came to 4 bases. Germline-derived CDR1 and CDR2 are LGHDT and YNNKEL (reference sequence). The CDR3 runs to 11 residues. The CDR3 nucleotides read TGTGCCAGCAGCCAGAAAACTGAAGCTTTCTTT. Protein sequence: CASSQKTEAFF.

This clonotype was seen more than once but under ten times. The V call is TRBV30, the J call TRBJ2-3, with D perhaps matching TRBD1 (5 bases). The CDR3 has 14 amino acids. Between the trimmed V and J ends, which lost 0 bases and 6 bases, there was a span of 13 bases. The germline V gene has CDR1 GTSNPN and CDR2 SVGIG (reference sequence). The CDR3: CAWSVPRGADTQYF. The CDR3 nucleotides are TGTGCCTGGAGTGTACCTAGGGGTGCCGATACGCAGTATTTT.

This clonotype was detected only a few times. The rearrangement links TRBV18 to TRBJ2-3; D is perhaps TRBD1 or TRBD2 (6 bases each). CDR1 KGHSH and CDR2 LQKENI come from the germline V gene. The CDR3 loop spans 18 amino acids. V lost 3 bases and J lost 2, with 21 bases in between. The CDR3 nucleotides read TGTGCCAGCTCACCTCTCCCCAAAGGGGGGCTTGACACAGATACGCAGTATTTT. Its protein product is CASSPLPKGGLDTDTQYF.

This clonotype appeared many times. The genes are TRBV25-1 and TRBJ2-7; the D gene could be TRBD1 or TRBD2 (6 bases each). V was shortened by 4 bases and J by 4 bases, with 11 bases between the two germline ends. This CDR3 comprises 13 residues. Germline V gene data show CDR1 as MGHDK and CDR2 as SYGVNS. The CDR3 here is CASSGQAGYEQYF. CDR3 DNA sequence: TGTGCCAGCAGTGGACAGGCGGGGTACGAGCAGTACTTC.

This clonotype was recorded many times. The rearrangement uses TRBV9 and TRBJ1-2, with TRBD1 identical over 9 bases. Germline CDR1 is SGDLS and CDR2 is YYNGEE. This CDR3 has 18 residues. V dropped 2 bases and J dropped 4; count of bases not matched to a gene: 15. DNA for the CDR3: TGTGCCAGCAGCGTCAAACCTTCTTCGACAGGGGGTTTCTATGGCTACACCTTC. Its protein is CASSVKPSSTGGFYGYTF.

The J gene is TRBJ1-1, the V gene TRBV6-5; possibly TRBD1 for D (5 bases). The CDR3 covers 16 residues. CDR1 is MNHEY and CDR2 is SVGAGI in the germline V gene. The V end was cut by 8 bases, the J end by 0 bases, with 19 bases between. CDR3 coding DNA: TGTGCCAGCGGGGGGGACGACAGTGACATGAACACTGAAGCTTTCTTT. Its protein is CASGGDDSDMNTEAFF.

Notes on this clonotype: A much larger clone is a single base away; this may be a read error. The V call is TRBV7-9, the J call TRBJ2-5; 7 bases align to TRBD2. Germline CDR1 SEHNR, CDR2 FQNEAQ (reference sequence). J was trimmed by 13 bases and V by 5 bases; bases with no gene match: 13. CDR3 length equals 13 residues. This chain's CDR3 is CASSKTLAVERYF. In DNA form, the CDR3 reads TGTGCCAGCAGCAAGACTCTAGCGGTAGAGCGGTACTTC.

Many counts were recorded for this clonotype. The chain employs TRBV6-2 or TRBV6-3 and TRBJ1-5; 10 bases fit TRBD1. CDR3 length: 15 residues. From germline, CDR1 is MNHEY and CDR2 SVGEGT. Trimming cost V 10 bases and J 1 base; bases outside gene matches: 7. The CDR3 region is CATTQGQGSNQPQHF. In DNA, the CDR3 is TGTGCCACCACCCAGGGACAGGGGAGCAATCAGCCCCAGCATTTT.

This clonotype was seen only a few times. The V and J genes are TRBV12-3 or TRBV12-4 and TRBJ1-6, with 10 bases matching TRBD1. The CDR3 contains 15 residues. The J segment lost 9 bases and the V segment lost 6 bases, leaving 8 bases of the junction unmatched. The CDR3 loop is CASRPTGGAGSPLHF. The CDR3 nucleotides read TGTGCCAGCAGACCGACAGGGGGCGCCGGTTCACCCCTCCACTTT.

This clonotype has ten or more counts. This rearrangement joins TRBV20-1 to TRBJ2-1, with D unclear. CDR3 length: 11 amino acids. With 6 bases removed from V and 7 bases from J, the gap between germline ends came to 10 bases. Germline values: CDR1 DFQATT, CDR2 SNEGSKA (reference sequence). In DNA, the CDR3 is TGCAGTGCCAGCCCCGTAAATGAGCAGTTCTTC. Its translation: CSASPVNEQFF.

This clonotype appeared many times. This chain uses TRBV20-1 with TRBJ2-3, with D possibly being TRBD1 (6 bases). Germline loops: CDR1 DFQATT, CDR2 SNEGSKA (reference sequence). The CDR3 is made up of 14 amino acids. V lost 2 bases to trimming and J lost 0 bases, with 9 bases between them. CDR3 nucleotide sequence: TGCAGTGCTAGATACAGGGCCAGCACAGATACGCAGTATTTT. Encoded protein: CSARYRASTDTQYF.